Sequencing of this TCR beta chain was carried out in a study of T cells in Graves' hyperthyroidism and ophthalmopathy (dated by TCRdb to about 2019). With respect to the entire study: Peripheral blood samples were taken at initial diagnosis, before any treatment was given. A discovery cohort of roughly 100 patients, 43 with Graves' ophthalmopathy and roughly 59 with stable Graves' hyperthyroidism, was used to find distinguishing TCR V-J signatures. Whether ophthalmopathy could be predicted prospectively was tested in an independent validation cohort made up of under 20 hyperthyroidism patients plus 17 patients who later progressed to ophthalmopathy. The 95 to 100 discovery patients were randomly split 7:3 into training and test sets. The study also compared thyroid tissue and blood T-cell repertoires from 6 or 7 Graves' hyperthyroidism patients. Following sampling, methimazole starting at 30 mg daily was given to hyperthyroidism patients, and high-dose intravenous methylprednisolone was given to ophthalmopathy patients. The paper describes TCR Vbeta CDR3 sequencing of 140 or so peripheral blood samples, made up of about 40 ophthalmopathy patients, roughly 80 hyperthyroidism patients and around 17 progressor patients. The paper as a whole reports these results and caveats: Sample size was not statistically predetermined, and blinding of investigators to group allocation was not performed. A model built on a 13 V-J signature distinguished ophthalmopathy from stable hyperthyroidism, reaching around 90% sensitivity and about 81% specificity in cross-validation and 80%/75% in testing. Blood samples also contained most of the expanded thyroid clonotypes (frequency above 0.001), which suggests that blood repertoires may reflect thyroid immune responses. During validation, the model predicted progression to ophthalmopathy a median of around six months ahead of onset, with approximately 71% sensitivity and about 75% specificity.

Ophthalmopathy patients had moderately to severely active disease, with a Clinical Activity Score of 3 or more, a NOSPECS grade of 4 or more, and a disease duration of less than 3 months. Any patient with an uncontrolled infection, another autoimmune disease, pregnancy or lactation was excluded. Diagnoses were established on the basis of clinical symptoms, serum thyroxine and TRAb, thyroid ultrasound, and orbital computed tomography. PBMCs were isolated from more than 8 ml of fresh peripheral blood by Ficoll-Paque density gradient centrifugation. Total RNA was extracted with Trizol reagent, and quality was checked on an Agilent 2100 Bioanalyzer. The TCR beta CDR3 regions were amplified from RNA transcripts. For the first round of RT-PCR on the TCR CDR3, the HTBI primer set was used together with the Qiagen OneStep RT-PCR kit. Libraries were constructed in a second round of multiplex PCR, after which size selection and purification were performed. Libraries were sequenced paired-end with 100 bp reads on an Illumina HiSeq2000. From the authors' description of their analysis: Raw data were processed with SOAPnuke, discarding reads with adapters, uncalled bases, mean Phred below 15, or no exact constant-primer or identifier match. COPE v1.2.5 was used to merge high-quality paired reads, and clonotypes were defined as unique nucleotide sequences. MiTCR v1.1 was used to align clonotypes to the IMGT TRBV, TRBD and TRBJ reference segments. Analysis was restricted to V-J combinations with a frequency above 0.0001, which covered 99.2% of repertoires. The TCS score was defined as F50 (clonal expansion) divided by E x V (chaos), with BLOSUM62-based TCRdist calculated between CDR3 peptides within each V-J. Welch's t-statistics and random forest reduced just over 500 V-J features to 13, which were used in a naive Bayes classifier (R e1071). TCRdb's own reprocessing of the public reads used fastp at Q25 and MiXCR and kept productive beta chains. Rows matching on CDR3 protein sequence are summarized as one entry with the most common DNA and genes. In this record, the V and J calls reflect TCRdb's handling and not the investigators' own analysis. For this sample the table gives about 600,000 distinct CDR3 sequences, of which about 14% were detected only once. The top ten constitute approximately 6.4% of the sample.

This clonotype showed up many times. It has no known antigen specificity. One base away there is no much larger clone; base qualities are not given. The CDR3 contains 16 residues, cysteine and phenylalanine counted. Only the CDR3 portion is preserved as DNA: 48 bases, with reading frame beginning at the first base. V sheds 0 bases and J sheds 0 bases, leaving 12 bases between their ends. The CDR1 and CDR2 encoded by the germline V gene are SGHAT and FQNNGV. The sample was blood. The chain was built from TRBV11-2 and TRBJ2-7; confidence is insufficient to name the D gene. The receptor was isolated from a woman aged 18-29 years with Graves' ophthalmopathy. The DNA is TGTGCCAGCAGCTTAGATTGGTCACAGTACTCCTACGAGCAGTACTTC. Its translation reads: CASSLDWSQYSYEQYF.